Listed here are 9 T cell receptor beta chains from one sample, sequenced in a study of T cells in Graves' hyperthyroidism and ophthalmopathy. Amplified TCR beta CDR3 regions derived from RNA transcripts. A set of HTBI primers served as the primers for a first-round RT-PCR of the TCR CDR3. TCRdb re-analysed the multiplex PCR reads in MiXCR, keeping a single row per CDR3 protein. The sample records approximately 700,000 distinct CDR3 sequences, approximately 42% being singletons. The sequenced material came from peripheral blood or thyroid tissue (not recorded which). Receptor source: an adult man with Graves' disease, either hyperthyroidism or ophthalmopathy (not recorded which).

Here the CDR3 DNA reads TGCGCCAGCAGCTTGTTCCTAGCCGTCCAAGAGACCCAGTACTTC. It specifies CASSLFLAVQETQYF. The chain has TRBV5-1 and TRBJ2-5, with D maybe TRBD2 (5 bases). The germline V gene encodes CDR1 SGHRS and CDR2 YFSETQ. The CDR3 extends over 15 amino acids. Trimming shortened V by 1 base and J by 1 base, and 11 bases separated the two germline ends.

The V gene is TRBV6-1, the J gene TRBJ1-1; D not resolved. Germline V gene lookup returns CDR1 MNHNS and CDR2 SASEGT. Trimming took off 4 bases at V and 1 base at J, with 7 bases between the two ends. CDR3 length: 13 amino acids. The CDR3 sequence: CASSAVRNTEAFF. In nucleotides, the CDR3 is TGTGCCAGCAGTGCAGTCAGGAACACTGAAGCTTTCTTT.

This clonotype came up many times. The chain links TRBV7-6 to TRBJ2-7, with D possibly TRBD1 on 5 matching bases. CDR1 is SGHVS and CDR2 is FNYEAQ in the germline V gene. The CDR3 is made up of 16 amino acids. V lost 2 bases and J 1 base, leaving 15 bases between the germline ends. The CDR3 loop reads CASSLRQGMRSYEQYF. The CDR3 region has the DNA TGTGCCAGCAGCTTAAGGCAGGGTATGAGGTCCTACGAGCAGTACTTC.

This chain joins TRBV9 and TRBJ1-1; D not resolved. Germline CDR1 SGDLS, CDR2 YYNGEE. The ends were cut back, 0 bases at V and 1 base at J, with 10 bases in the middle. This CDR3 spans 15 amino acids. The CDR3 sequence is CASSVGNGPNTEAFF. CDR3 in DNA: TGTGCCAGCAGCGTAGGAAACGGGCCGAACACTGAAGCTTTCTTT.

This chain joins TRBV29-1 and TRBJ1-4; TRBD1 matches at 8 bases. This CDR3 region has 13 residues. The V and J ends lost 4 bases and 10 bases, in that order; junction bases with no gene match: 8. In germline, CDR1 is SQVTM, CDR2 ANQGSEA. The chain's CDR3 is CSVGGSGGGKLFF. The CDR3 DNA sequence: TGCAGCGTTGGAGGGTCAGGGGGCGGAAAACTGTTTTTT.

The chain employs TRBV29-1 and TRBJ1-5; 8 nucleotides line up with TRBD1. The V segment lost 8 bases and the J segment 2 bases; nucleotides outside the gene matches: 2. Germline V lookup: CDR1 SQVTM, CDR2 ANQGSEA. The CDR3 has 12 residues. The DNA of the CDR3 is TGCAGCTTGACAGGGGGCAATCAGCCCCAGCATTTT. This sequence encodes CSLTGGNQPQHF.

The CDR3 protein is CASSLGAGGGKLFF. CDR3 coding DNA: TGTGCCAGCAGTTTAGGGGCAGGGGGCGGAAAACTGTTTTTT. The chain has TRBV25-1 and TRBJ1-4; TRBD1 agrees at 8 bases. The CDR3 consists of 14 residues. Germline lookup yields CDR1 MGHDK and CDR2 SYGVNS. V shed 5 bases, J shed 10 bases, and the junction held 9 bases outside the gene matches.

The rearrangement uses TRBV12-3 or TRBV12-4 and TRBJ1-2, with TRBD1 matching 8 bases. V was clipped by 5 bases and J by 5 bases; unmatched bases: 10. CDR3 length: 15 amino acids. DNA for the CDR3: TGTGCCAGCAGTCTGGGGCCAGGGGGCGGATATGGCTACACCTTC. It specifies CASSLGPGGGYGYTF.

This clonotype has ten or more counts. The gene calls are TRBV29-1 and TRBJ1-2; D ambiguous. CDR1 SQVTM and CDR2 ANQGSEA come from the germline V gene. The CDR3 is made up of 12 amino acids. The germline V and J ends were trimmed by 0 bases and 8 bases, with 10 bases remaining between them. In nucleotides, the CDR3 is TGCAGCGTTGAAGATATATTCGACGGCTACACCTTC. It specifies CSVEDIFDGYTF.